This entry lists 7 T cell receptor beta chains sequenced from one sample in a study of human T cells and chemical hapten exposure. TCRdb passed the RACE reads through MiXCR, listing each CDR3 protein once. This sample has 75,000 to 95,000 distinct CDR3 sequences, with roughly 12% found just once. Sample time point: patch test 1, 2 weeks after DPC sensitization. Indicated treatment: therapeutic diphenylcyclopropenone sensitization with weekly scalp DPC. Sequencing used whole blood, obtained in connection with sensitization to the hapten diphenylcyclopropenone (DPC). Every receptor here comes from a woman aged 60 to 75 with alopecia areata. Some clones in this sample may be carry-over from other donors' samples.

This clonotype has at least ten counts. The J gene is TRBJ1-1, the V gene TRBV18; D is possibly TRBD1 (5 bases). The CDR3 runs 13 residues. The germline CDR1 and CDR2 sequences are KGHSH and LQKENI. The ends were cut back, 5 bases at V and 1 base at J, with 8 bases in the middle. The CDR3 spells CASSGAENTEAFF. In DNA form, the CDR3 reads TGTGCCAGCTCAGGGGCCGAGAACACTGAAGCTTTCTTT.

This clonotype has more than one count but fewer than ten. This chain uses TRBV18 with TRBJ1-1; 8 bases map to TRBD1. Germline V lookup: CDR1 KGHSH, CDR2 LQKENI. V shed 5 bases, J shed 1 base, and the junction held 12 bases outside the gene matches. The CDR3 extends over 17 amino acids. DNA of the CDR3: TGTGCCAGCTCAAGATCCGGGACAGGCGGGTCGAACACTGAAGCTTTCTTT. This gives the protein CASSRSGTGGSNTEAFF.

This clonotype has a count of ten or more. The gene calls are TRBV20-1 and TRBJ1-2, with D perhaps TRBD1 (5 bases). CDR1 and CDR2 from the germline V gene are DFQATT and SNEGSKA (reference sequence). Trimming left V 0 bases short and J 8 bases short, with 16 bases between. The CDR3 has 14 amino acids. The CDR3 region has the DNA TGCAGTGCTAGAGATGTGACAGTGCTGAAAGGCTACACCTTC. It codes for CSARDVTVLKGYTF.

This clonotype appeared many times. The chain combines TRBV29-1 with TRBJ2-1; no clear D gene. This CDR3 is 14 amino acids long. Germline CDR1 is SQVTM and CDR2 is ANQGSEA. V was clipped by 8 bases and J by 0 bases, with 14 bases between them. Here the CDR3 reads CSSLYTSSYNEQFF. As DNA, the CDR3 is TGCAGCTCCCTTTACACGAGCTCCTACAATGAGCAGTTCTTC.

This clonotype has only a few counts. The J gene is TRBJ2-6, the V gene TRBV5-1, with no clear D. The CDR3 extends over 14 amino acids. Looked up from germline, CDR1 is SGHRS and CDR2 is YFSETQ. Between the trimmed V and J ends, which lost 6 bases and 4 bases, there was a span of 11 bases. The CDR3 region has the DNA TGCGCCAGCAAGGAAGTGCCCGGGGCCAACGTCCTGACTTTC. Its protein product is CASKEVPGANVLTF.

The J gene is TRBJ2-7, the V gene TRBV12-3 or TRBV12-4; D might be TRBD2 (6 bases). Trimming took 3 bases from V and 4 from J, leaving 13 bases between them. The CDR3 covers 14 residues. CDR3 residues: CASSLPAGRYEQYF. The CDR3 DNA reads TGTGCCAGCAGTTTGCCGGCGGGAAGGTACGAGCAGTACTTC.

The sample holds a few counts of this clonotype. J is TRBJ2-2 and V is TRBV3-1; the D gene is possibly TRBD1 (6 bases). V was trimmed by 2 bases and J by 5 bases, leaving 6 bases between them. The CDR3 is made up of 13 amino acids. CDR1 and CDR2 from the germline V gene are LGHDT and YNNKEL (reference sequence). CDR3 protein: CASSQQGTGELFF. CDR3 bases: TGTGCCAGCAGCCAACAGGGGACCGGGGAGCTGTTTTTT.